The text below deals with one T cell receptor (beta chain). Its recognized antigen is unknown. One base away there is no much larger clone; base qualities are not given. The CDR3 regions of human TCRbeta chains were subjected to immunosequencing. As for the authors' bioinformatics: TCRs in the repertoires were compared against a reference library of SARS-CoV-2-specific TCRs that had been generated with the MIRA antigen-specificity platform. Breadth was defined as the fraction of unique TCRs that were SARS-CoV-2-associated, and depth was defined as the fraction of total T cells that were SARS-CoV-2-associated. Using the MIRA data, each spike-specific TCR was mapped to the spike region that the TCR reacts to and placed in a CD4 or CD8 class. Log10-transformed breadth and depth values were compared by one-way ANOVA with Sidak's multiple comparisons tests. Not all clones reach the TCRdb copy of this immuneACCESS table, which keeps in-frame sequences only. Checked studies attribute under half of the gap to unresolved V genes and leave the rest unexplained. V, J and clone size were drawn from that table, and D and trimming were deduced from the DNA. The sample yields some 120,000 clones; roughly 85% were counted once. The leading ten clones occupy roughly 4% of the sample.

This sample's time point label indicates: about 28 days (+/-7) after the second vaccine dose. AZD1222 recipients with second doses at about 4 weeks or about 12 weeks were pooled, because spike-specific TCR depth and breadth did not differ between schedules. The vaccinee samples were drawn from two UK trials, COV001 and COV002, one of which was a single-blind randomized controlled phase 2/3 trial testing AZD1222 (ChAdOx1 nCoV-19) in healthy adults. Trial participant PBMC samples were collected at day 0 and day 28 after the second dose for TCRbeta chain sequencing. CDR1 MNHEY and CDR2 SVGAGI were looked up in the germline V gene. The CDR3 holds 14 amino acids from the cysteine to the phenylalanine. The sequence is cut down to CDR3 DNA, 42 bases in frame from base 1. At the junction V is shortened by 6 bases and J by 6 bases; bases outside the gene matches: 6. The data were obtained in a study of T cell responses to AZD1222 COVID-19 vaccine (dated by TCRdb to about 2021). Regarding the research as a whole: TCR sequencing covered 230 or so trial participants: 200 to 220 given two doses of AZD1222 and approximately 26 given two doses of MenACWY control vaccine. Trial participants were enrolled into age subgroups of 18-55, 56-69 and 70-plus years, which contained approximately 150, 30 and 60 TCR-sequenced participants, respectively.

Overall results and qualifications from the work: Conclusions about previously exposed vaccinees are limited because only six or seven AZD1222 recipients were SARS-CoV-2 seropositive at baseline. The vaccine-associated CD4 TCRs covered the entire spike protein, and the dominant responses fell in regions 160-218 and 743-854. The 56-69-year group was small, and its depth increase did not reach significance, likely because of low power. After two AZD1222 doses, spike-specific TCR breadth and depth were significantly higher than at day 0 and than in MenACWY recipients. Participants were mostly white British and included more females than males, and it was suggested by the authors that clonal diversity may have been underestimated. No day 14 peak-response samples were available, so repertoires were characterized only after the peak T cell response. Reportedly, close to half of the unique spike-specific TCRs recognized epitopes lying outside the regions that are mutated in the B.1.351 and B.1.1.7 variants.

This specimen was peripheral blood, taken 28 days after the second AZD1222 dose. Recombination joined TRBV6-5 with TRBJ1-4, with 8 middle bases fitting TRBD1. This TCR was recovered from an adult who received the AZD1222 COVID-19 vaccine. CDR3 protein: CASRLQGVDEKLFF. The bases are TGTGCCAGCAGGCTACAGGGGGTAGATGAAAAACTGTTTTTT.